Below are 2 T cell receptor beta chains sequenced from a single sample in a study of blood T cells in healthy people across ages. A second PCR, run for about 7 to 11 cycles, used a sample-barcoded 5' primer plus a J-beta primer mix. TCRdb analysed the 5' RACE reads with MiXCR anew, one entry per CDR3 protein. The data contain approximately 490,000 distinct CDR3 sequences, about 24% of them singletons. The sample also formed part of further work on T cells of mothers and their children.

Source material: blood. Receptors were obtained from a boy aged 5-17 years in good health.

This clonotype was detected ten times or more. V gene TRBV3-1 combines with J gene TRBJ2-5; 7 nucleotides line up with TRBD2. V gave up 4 bases and J gave up 5 bases; unmatched junction bases: 13. Germline V gene data show CDR1 as LGHDT and CDR2 as YNNKEL (reference sequence). This CDR3 region has 16 residues. The CDR3 coding sequence is TGTGCCAGCAGCCCGGGAGGCACTAGGGCGTCGGAGACCCAGTACTTC. Translating gives CASSPGGTRASETQYF.

This clonotype was picked up a small number of times. The gene calls are TRBV4-1 and TRBJ1-2, with no clear D. Germline CDR1 is MGHRA and CDR2 is YSYEKL. The CDR3 totals 14 residues. Trimming took off 4 bases at V and 0 bases at J, with 9 bases between the two ends. CDR3 residues: CASSLQPSNYGYTF. CDR3 nucleotides: TGCGCCAGCAGCCTCCAACCTTCTAACTATGGCTACACCTTC.